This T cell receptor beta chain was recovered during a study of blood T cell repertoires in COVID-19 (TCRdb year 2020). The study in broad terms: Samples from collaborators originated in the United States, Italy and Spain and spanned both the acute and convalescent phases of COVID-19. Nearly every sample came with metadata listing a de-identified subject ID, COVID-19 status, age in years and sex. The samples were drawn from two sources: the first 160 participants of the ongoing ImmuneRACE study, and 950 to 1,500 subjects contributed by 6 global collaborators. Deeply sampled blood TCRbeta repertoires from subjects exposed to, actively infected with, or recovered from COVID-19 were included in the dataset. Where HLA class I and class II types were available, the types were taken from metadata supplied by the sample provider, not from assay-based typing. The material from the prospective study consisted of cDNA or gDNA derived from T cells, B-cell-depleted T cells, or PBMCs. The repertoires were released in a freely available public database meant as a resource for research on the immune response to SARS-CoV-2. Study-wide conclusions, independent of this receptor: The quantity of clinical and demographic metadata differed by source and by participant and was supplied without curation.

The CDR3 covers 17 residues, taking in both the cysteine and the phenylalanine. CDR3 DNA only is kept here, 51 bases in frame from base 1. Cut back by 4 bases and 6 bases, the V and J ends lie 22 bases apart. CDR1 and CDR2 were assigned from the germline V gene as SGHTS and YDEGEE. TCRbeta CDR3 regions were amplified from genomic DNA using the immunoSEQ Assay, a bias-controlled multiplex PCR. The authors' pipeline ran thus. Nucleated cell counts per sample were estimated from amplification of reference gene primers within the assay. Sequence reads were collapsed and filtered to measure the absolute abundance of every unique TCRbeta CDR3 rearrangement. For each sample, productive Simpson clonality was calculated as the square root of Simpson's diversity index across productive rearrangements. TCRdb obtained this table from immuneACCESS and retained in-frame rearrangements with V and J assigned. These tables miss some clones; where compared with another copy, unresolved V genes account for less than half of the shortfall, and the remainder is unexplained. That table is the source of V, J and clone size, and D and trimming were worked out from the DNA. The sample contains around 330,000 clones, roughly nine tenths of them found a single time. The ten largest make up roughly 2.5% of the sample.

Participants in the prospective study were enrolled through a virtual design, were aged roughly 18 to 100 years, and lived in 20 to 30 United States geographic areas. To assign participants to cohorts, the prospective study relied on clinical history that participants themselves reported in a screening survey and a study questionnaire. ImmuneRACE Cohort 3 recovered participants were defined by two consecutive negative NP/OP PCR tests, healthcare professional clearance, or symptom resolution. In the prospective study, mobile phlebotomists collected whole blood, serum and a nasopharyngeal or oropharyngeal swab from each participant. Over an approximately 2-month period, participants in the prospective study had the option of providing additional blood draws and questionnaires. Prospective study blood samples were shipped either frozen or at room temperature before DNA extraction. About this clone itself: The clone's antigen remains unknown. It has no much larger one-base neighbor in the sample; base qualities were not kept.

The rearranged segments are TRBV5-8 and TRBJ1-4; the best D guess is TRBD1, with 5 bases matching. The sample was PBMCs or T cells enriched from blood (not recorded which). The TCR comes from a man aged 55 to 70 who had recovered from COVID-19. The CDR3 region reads CASSADLGPGLYEKLFF. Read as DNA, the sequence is TGTGCCAGCAGCGCAGACTTGGGTCCAGGGCTGTATGAAAAACTGTTTTTT. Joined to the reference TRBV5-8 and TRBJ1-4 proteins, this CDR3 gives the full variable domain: EAGVTQSPTHLIKTRGQQATLRCSPISGHTSVYWYQQALGLGLQFLLWYDEGEERNRGNFPPRFSGRQFPNYSSELNVNALELEDSALYLCASSADLGPGLYEKLFFGSGTQLSVL.